This T cell receptor beta chain was recovered during a study of CD8+CD57+ T cells in acquired aplastic anemia. Germline V CDR1 and CDR2: SGDLS, YYNGEE. The CDR3 runs 14 residues. The sequenced patients had an expansion of CD8+CD57+ cells seen by flow cytometry. Notes on this clonotype: A junction end diverges from the germline sequence, so it may reflect a read error.

Genomic DNA constituted the template upon which TCR beta VDJ and CDR3 profiling was performed. MiXCR, run by TCRdb on the reads, gives a single entry per CDR3 protein. The data contain 270,000 or so distinct CDR3 sequences, roughly 82% of them seen just once; the ten biggest clones take up over 35%. This clonotype was sampled from a human donor with aplastic anemia. The V gene is TRBV9, the J gene TRBJ2-5; possibly TRBD2 for D (6 bases). Sequencing was performed on sorted CD4+, CD8+, or CD8+CD57+ T cells (not recorded which) from PBMCs. CDR3 residues: CASSGPLAEGLENF. The DNA of the CDR3 is TGTGCCAGCAGCGGCCCCTTAGCGGAGGGGTTAGAGAACTTC.